This TCR beta chain stems from a study of blood T cell repertoires in COVID-19. Study-wide background: Specimens from acute and convalescent COVID-19 originated in the United States, Italy and Spain. T cells, B-cell-depleted T cells, or PBMCs provided the cDNA or gDNA that served as material.

Produced via immunoSEQ multiplex PCR; TCRdb's table is partial and in-frame only. This repertoire shows roughly 200,000 clones, around 88% found once; its top ten account for around 8.6%. The clonotype originates from a woman in her twenties or thirties who had recovered from COVID-19. Sequencing was performed on PBMCs or T cells enriched from blood (not recorded which).

This CDR3 is CASSQTQGGQHGYTF. In nucleotides, the CDR3 is TGTGCCAGCAGCCAAACGCAGGGGGGTCAGCATGGCTACACCTTC. The genes are TRBV4-2 and TRBJ1-2, with 7 bases lining up with TRBD1. Germline CDR1 is LGHNA and CDR2 is YNFKEQ. Trimming removed 2 bases from V and 6 bases from J; junction bases left unmatched: 9. CDR3 length: 15 amino acids.